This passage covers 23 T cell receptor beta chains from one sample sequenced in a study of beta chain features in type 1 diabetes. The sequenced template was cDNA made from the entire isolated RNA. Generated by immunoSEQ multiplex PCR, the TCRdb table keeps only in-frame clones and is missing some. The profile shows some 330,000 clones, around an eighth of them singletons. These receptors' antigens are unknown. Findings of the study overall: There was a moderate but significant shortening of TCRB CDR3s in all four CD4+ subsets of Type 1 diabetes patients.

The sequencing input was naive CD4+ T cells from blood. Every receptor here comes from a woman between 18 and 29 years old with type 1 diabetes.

CDR3 amino acids: CASSQGTLYNEQFF. The CDR3 nucleotides read TGTGCCAGCAGCCAGGGGACCCTCTACAATGAGCAGTTCTTC. J is TRBJ2-1 and V is TRBV2; tentative D call: TRBD1 (6 bases). The CDR3 runs 14 residues. Trimming removed 6 bases from V and 3 bases from J, with 12 bases in between. Per the germline V gene, CDR1 is SNHLY and CDR2 is FYNNEI.

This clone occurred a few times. CDR3 region: CASSPERGQFF. The CDR3 DNA follows: TGTGCCAGCAGTCCCGAGCGTGGGCAGTTCTTC. The rearrangement joins TRBV2 to TRBJ2-1; D is unresolved. The CDR3 has 11 residues. Trimming cost V 5 bases and J 12 bases, with 11 bases left between them. CDR1 and CDR2 (germline): SNHLY, FYNNEI.

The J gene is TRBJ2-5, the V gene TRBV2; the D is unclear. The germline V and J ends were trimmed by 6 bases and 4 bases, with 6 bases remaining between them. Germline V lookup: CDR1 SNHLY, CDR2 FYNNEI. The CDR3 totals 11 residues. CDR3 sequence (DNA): TGTGCCAGCAGCGTGTTAGAGACCCAGTACTTC. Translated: CASSVLETQYF.

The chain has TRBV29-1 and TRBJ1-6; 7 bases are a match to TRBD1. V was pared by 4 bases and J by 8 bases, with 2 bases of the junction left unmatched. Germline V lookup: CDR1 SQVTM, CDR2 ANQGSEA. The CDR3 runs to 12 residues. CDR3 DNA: TGCAGCGTTGGACAGGGTGATTCACCCCTCCACTTT. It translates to CSVGQGDSPLHF.

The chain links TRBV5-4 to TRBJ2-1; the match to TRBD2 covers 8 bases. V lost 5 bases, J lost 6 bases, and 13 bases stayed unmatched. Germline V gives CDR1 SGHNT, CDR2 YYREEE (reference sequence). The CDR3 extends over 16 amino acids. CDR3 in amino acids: CASRFFGLAGPNEQFF. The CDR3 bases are TGTGCCAGCAGATTCTTCGGGCTAGCGGGCCCCAATGAGCAGTTCTTC.

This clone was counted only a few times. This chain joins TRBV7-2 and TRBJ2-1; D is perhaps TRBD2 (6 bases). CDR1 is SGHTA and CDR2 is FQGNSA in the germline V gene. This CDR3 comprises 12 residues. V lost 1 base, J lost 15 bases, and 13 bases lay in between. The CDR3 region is CASSLETGRLFF. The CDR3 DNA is TGTGCCAGCAGCTTAGAGACTGGGAGGCTGTTCTTC.

The CDR3 DNA is TGCGCCAGCAGCCCGTCGGGGACTAGCGGGGGGACCTACAATGAGCAGTTCTTC. Translation gives CASSPSGTSGGTYNEQFF. The gene calls are TRBV4-3 and TRBJ2-1, with 15 bases that match TRBD2. V dropped 4 bases and J dropped 2; count of bases not matched to a gene: 6. This CDR3 spans 18 amino acids. Germline values: CDR1 LGHNA, CDR2 YSLEER.

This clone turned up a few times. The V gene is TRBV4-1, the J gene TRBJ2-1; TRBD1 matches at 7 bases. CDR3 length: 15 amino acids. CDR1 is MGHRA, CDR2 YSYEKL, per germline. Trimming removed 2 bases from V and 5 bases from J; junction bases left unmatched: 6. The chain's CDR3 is CASSQLGQSHNEQFF. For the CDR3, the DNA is TGCGCCAGCAGCCAACTGGGACAGTCTCACAATGAGCAGTTCTTC.

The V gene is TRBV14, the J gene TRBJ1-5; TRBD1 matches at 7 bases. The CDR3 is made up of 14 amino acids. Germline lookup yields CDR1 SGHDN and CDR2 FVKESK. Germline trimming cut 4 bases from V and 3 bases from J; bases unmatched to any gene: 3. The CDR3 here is CASSRTGVNQPQHF. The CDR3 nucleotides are TGTGCCAGCAGCCGTACAGGGGTCAATCAGCCCCAGCATTTT.

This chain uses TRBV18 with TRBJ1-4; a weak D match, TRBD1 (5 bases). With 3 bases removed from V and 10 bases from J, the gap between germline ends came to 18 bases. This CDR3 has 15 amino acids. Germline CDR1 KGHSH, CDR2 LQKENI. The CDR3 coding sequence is TGTGCCAGCTCACCCCAGGCGGGGGAGATCGGAAAACTGTTTTTT. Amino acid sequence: CASSPQAGEIGKLFF.

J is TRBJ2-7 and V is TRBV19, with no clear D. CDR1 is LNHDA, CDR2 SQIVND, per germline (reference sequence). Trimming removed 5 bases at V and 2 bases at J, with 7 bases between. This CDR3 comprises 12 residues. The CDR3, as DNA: TGTGCCAGTAGTCCAGGTACCTACGAGCAGTACTTC. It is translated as CASSPGTYEQYF.

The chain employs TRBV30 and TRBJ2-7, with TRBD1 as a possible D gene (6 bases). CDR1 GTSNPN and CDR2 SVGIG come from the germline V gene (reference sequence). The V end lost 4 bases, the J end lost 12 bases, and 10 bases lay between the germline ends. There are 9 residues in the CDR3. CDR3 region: CAWTGHPYF. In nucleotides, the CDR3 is TGTGCCTGGACGGGACACCCGTACTTC.

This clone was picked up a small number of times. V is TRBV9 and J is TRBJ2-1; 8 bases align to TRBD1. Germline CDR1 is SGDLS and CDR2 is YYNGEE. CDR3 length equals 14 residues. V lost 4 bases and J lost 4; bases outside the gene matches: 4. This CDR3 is CASSSRQGYNEQFF. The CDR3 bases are TGTGCCAGCAGCTCAAGACAGGGGTACAATGAGCAGTTCTTC.

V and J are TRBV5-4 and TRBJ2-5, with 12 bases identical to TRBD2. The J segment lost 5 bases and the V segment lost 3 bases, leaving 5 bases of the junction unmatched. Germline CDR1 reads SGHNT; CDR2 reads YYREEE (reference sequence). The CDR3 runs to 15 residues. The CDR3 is CASSSSGGEWETQYF. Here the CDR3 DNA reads TGTGCCAGCAGCTCTAGCGGGGGGGAATGGGAGACCCAGTACTTC.

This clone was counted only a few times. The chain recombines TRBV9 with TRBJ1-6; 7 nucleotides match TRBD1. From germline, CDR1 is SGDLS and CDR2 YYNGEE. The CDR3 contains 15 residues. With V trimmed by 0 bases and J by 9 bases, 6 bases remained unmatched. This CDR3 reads CASSVGTGEVSPLHF. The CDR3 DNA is TGTGCCAGCAGCGTAGGTACAGGGGAGGTTTCACCCCTCCACTTT.

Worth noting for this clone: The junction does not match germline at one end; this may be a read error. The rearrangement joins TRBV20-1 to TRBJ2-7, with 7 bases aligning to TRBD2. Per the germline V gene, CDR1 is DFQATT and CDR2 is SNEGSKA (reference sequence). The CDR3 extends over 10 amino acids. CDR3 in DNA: TGCAGTGCTTATAAGGGGACTAATGGCTTC. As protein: CSAYKGTNGF.

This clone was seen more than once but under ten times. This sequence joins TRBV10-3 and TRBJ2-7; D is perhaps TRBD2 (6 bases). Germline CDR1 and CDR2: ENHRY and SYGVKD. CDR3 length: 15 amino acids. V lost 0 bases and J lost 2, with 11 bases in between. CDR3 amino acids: CAISESSGPTYEQYF. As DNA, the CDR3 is TGTGCCATCAGTGAGTCGAGCGGGCCTACCTACGAGCAGTACTTC.

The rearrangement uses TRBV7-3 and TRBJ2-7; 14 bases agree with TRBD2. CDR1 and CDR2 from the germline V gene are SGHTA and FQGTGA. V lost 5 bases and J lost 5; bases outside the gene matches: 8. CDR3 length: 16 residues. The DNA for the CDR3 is TGTGCCAGCAGCCTCGGGACTAGCGGGAGACCCCACGAGCAGTACTTC. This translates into CASSLGTSGRPHEQYF.

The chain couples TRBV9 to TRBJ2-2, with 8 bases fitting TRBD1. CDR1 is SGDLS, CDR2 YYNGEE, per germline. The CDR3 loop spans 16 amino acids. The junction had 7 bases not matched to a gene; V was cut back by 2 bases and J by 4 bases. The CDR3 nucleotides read TGTGCCAGCAGCGTTCCGGGACAGGCAATCACCGGGGAGCTGTTTTTT. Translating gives CASSVPGQAITGELFF. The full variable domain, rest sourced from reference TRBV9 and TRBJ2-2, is DSGVTQTPKHLITATGQRVTLRCSPRSGDLSVYWYQQSLDQGLQFLIQYYNGEERAKGNILERFSAQQFPDLHSELNLSSLELGDSALYFCASSVPGQAITGELFFGEGSRLTVL.

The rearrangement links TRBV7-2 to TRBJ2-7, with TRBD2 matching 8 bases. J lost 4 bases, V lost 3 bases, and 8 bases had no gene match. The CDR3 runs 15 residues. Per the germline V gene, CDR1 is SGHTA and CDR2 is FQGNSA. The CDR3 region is CASSFQAGEEYEQYF. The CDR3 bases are TGTGCCAGCAGCTTCCAAGCGGGAGAGGAGTACGAGCAGTACTTC.

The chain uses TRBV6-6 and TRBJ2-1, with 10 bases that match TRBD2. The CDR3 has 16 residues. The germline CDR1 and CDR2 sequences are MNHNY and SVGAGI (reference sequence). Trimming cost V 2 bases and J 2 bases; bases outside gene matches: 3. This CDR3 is CASSYPLAGAYNEQFF. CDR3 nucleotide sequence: TGTGCCAGCAGTTACCCTCTAGCGGGAGCCTACAATGAGCAGTTCTTC.

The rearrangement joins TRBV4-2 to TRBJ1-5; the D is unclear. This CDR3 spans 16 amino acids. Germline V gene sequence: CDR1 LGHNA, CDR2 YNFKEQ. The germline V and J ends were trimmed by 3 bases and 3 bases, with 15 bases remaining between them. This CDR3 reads CASSQSAQAVNQPQHF. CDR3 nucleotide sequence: TGTGCCAGCAGCCAGTCGGCGCAGGCTGTCAATCAGCCCCAGCATTTT.

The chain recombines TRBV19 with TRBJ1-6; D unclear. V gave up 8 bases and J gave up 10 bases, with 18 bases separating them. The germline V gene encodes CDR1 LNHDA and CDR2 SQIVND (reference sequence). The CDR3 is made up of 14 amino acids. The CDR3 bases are TGTGCCAGTGGCCTCGGCCCCAGGTTGTCACCCCTCCACTTT. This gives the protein CASGLGPRLSPLHF.